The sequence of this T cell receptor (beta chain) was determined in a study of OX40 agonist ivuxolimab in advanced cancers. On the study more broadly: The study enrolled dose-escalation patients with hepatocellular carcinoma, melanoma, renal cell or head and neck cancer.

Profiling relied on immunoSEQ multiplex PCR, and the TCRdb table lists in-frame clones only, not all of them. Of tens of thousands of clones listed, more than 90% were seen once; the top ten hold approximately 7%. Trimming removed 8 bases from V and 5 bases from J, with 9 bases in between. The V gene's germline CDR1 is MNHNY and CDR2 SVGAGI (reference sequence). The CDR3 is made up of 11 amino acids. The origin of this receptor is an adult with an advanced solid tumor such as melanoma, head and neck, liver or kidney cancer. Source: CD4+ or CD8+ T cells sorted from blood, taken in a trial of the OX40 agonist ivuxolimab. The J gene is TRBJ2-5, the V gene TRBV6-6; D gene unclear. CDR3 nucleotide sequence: TGTGCCAGCTCCCAGCATGAGACCCAGTACTTC. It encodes CASSQHETQYF.